The clone carrying this TCR beta chain was seen only a few times. Per the original data handling: Estimates of nucleated cell counts were drawn from the amplification of reference gene primers. Measured with immunoSEQ multiplex PCR; TCRdb has only the in-frame clones, and not every one. The V and J calls and the clone size are those of that table, but D and trimming were determined from the DNA. The data show fewer than 130,000 clones, nearly 90% seen once. The source of the sample is a study of blood T cell repertoires in COVID-19. Study overall: Nucleic acid was either cDNA or gDNA, and it came from T cells, B-cell-depleted T cells, or PBMCs.

Germline CDR1 reads LGHNA; CDR2 reads YNFKEQ. The J segment lost 6 bases and the V segment lost 4 bases, leaving 11 bases of the junction unmatched. This CDR3 contains 15 residues. This TCR was recovered from a human donor in a cohort sampled during active COVID-19. The chain recombines TRBV4-2 with TRBJ1-2; 7 bases align to TRBD1. Sequencing input: peripheral blood. The CDR3 reads CASSPSVGQGDGYTF. CDR3 DNA: TGTGCCAGCAGCCCCTCTGTAGGGCAGGGGGATGGCTACACCTTC.